A selection of T cell receptor beta chains follows, all from one sample in a study of T cells in Graves' hyperthyroidism and ophthalmopathy. TCRdb redid the calling of the multiplex PCR reads with MiXCR, one entry per CDR3 protein. The table records hundreds of thousands of distinct CDR3 sequences, approximately 15% of them present only once. The sample comprised blood. The receptors come from a woman between 18 and 30 years old with Graves' hyperthyroidism. The CDR3 runs from the conserved cysteine through the conserved F or W. Fields, in order: J gene, clone size, V gene, D gene, CDR3 protein, CDR3 DNA. The D gene is left open where the match is weak. Some rows mark clone size as missing; the rest say once, few, many or name a class of expanded clone.

TRBJ1-6	-	TRBV20-1	TRBD1	CSALTDRGRSPLHF	TGCAGTGCCCTTACGGACAGGGGGAGGTCACCCCTCCACTTT
TRBJ2-1	many	TRBV2	TRBD2	CASSDDSRLAGEGEQFF	TGTGCCAGCAGTGACGATTCGCGACTAGCGGGAGAGGGTGAGCAGTTCTTC
TRBJ1-6	many	TRBV7-3	-	CASSLGYNSPLHF	TGTGCCAGCAGCTTAGGGTATAATTCACCCCTCCACTTT
TRBJ2-5	many	TRBV12-3/TRBV12-4	-	CASKFWGERETQYF	TGTGCCAGCAAGTTTTGGGGAGAGAGGGAGACCCAGTACTTC
TRBJ2-7	-	TRBV28	-	CASSFPQGQQYF	TGTGCCAGCAGTTTCCCACAGGGACAGCAGTACTTC
TRBJ2-1	few	TRBV7-6	-	CASSPQGAVTYNEQFF	TGTGCCAGCAGTCCACAGGGTGCGGTAACCTACAATGAGCAGTTCTTC
TRBJ2-1	few	TRBV5-1	TRBD2	CASSRGTSGRRDEQFF	TGCGCCAGCAGCCGGGGGACTAGCGGGAGGAGGGATGAGCAGTTCTTC
TRBJ1-5	few	TRBV20-1	-	CSASSGAPNQPQHF	TGCAGTGCTAGTTCCGGGGCTCCCAATCAGCCCCAGCATTTT
TRBJ1-2	-	TRBV6-1	-	CASSRVANYGYTF	TGTGCCAGCAGCAGAGTAGCTAACTATGGCTACACCTTC
TRBJ2-3	-	TRBV12-3/TRBV12-4	TRBD2	CASSSGAGRVTDTQYF	TGTGCCAGCAGTTCCGGAGCGGGGAGGGTCACAGATACGCAGTATTTT
TRBJ2-1	many	TRBV20-1	TRBD2	CSARVWTSHNEQFF	TGCAGTGCTAGAGTCTGGACTAGCCACAATGAGCAGTTCTTC
TRBJ1-1	many	TRBV12-3/TRBV12-4	-	CASSPTNGYEAFF	TGTGCCAGCAGTCCCACAAACGGGTATGAAGCTTTCTTT
TRBJ1-5	-	TRBV20-1	-	CSARYRANQPQHF	TGCAGTGCTAGGTACAGGGCAAATCAGCCCCAGCATTTT
TRBJ2-5	many	TRBV11-3	TRBD2	CASSLRLTGGPGETQYF	TGTGCCAGCAGCTTAAGGTTAACGGGAGGGCCGGGAGAGACCCAGTACTTC
TRBJ2-5	many	TRBV20-1	-	CSARVPPVETQYF	TGCAGTGCTAGAGTTCCCCCCGTGGAGACCCAGTACTTC
TRBJ2-1	few	TRBV29-1	-	CSAGGLHHNNEQFF	TGCAGCGCTGGGGGCCTACACCATAACAATGAGCAGTTCTTC
TRBJ2-7	-	TRBV18	TRBD2	CASSRTVGSGLADLAGYEQYF	TGTGCCAGCTCACGGACCGTGGGGTCGGGACTAGCGGACCTAGCGGGCTACGAGCAGTACTTC
TRBJ2-1	many	TRBV28	TRBD2	CASSPTWLAGGRNMYNEQFF	TGTGCCAGCAGTCCTACGTGGCTAGCGGGAGGGCGAAATATGTACAATGAGCAGTTCTTC
TRBJ1-5	few	TRBV4-2	TRBD1	CASSQEDRGPQPQHF	TGTGCCAGCAGCCAAGAGGACAGGGGGCCTCAGCCCCAGCATTTT
TRBJ2-1	-	TRBV5-6	TRBD2	CASRWSPTSGRAYNEQFF	TGTGCCAGCAGGTGGTCCCCGACTAGCGGGAGGGCCTACAATGAGCAGTTCTTC
TRBJ1-5	-	TRBV7-8	-	CASSPGPDTYSNQPQHF	TGTGCCAGCAGTCCCGGGCCGGACACCTATAGCAATCAGCCCCAGCATTTT